These T cell receptor beta chains were read from a single sample in a study of T cell responses to AZD1222 COVID-19 vaccine. TCRdb's copy holds only in-frame clones and misses some; the assay was immunoSEQ multiplex PCR. The table includes about 110,000 clones, 80% to 90% detected once. The specimen was peripheral blood, collected 28 days after the second AZD1222 dose. The receptors shown here come from an adult who received the AZD1222 COVID-19 vaccine. Both conserved end residues are part of each CDR3. D genes are given only for firm matches. A row's size may be missing; if present it is once, few, many or a size class.

v_call: TRBV5-8; j_call: TRBJ2-5; clone_size: -; d_call: -; cdr3_nt: TGTGCCAGCACCCCGGGCGTCACCAGGGAAGAGACCCAGTACTTC; cdr3_aa: CASTPGVTREETQYF
v_call: TRBV2; j_call: TRBJ1-4; clone_size: -; d_call: -; cdr3_nt: TGTGCCAGCAGTGCCCCGGGAGGGATGGAAAAACTGTTTTTT; cdr3_aa: CASSAPGGMEKLFF
v_call: TRBV6-1; j_call: TRBJ2-7; clone_size: -; d_call: TRBD2; cdr3_nt: TGTGCCAGCAGTGAAGGGGGGGGTGCAAACGAGCAGTACTTC; cdr3_aa: CASSEGGGANEQYF
v_call: TRBV27; j_call: TRBJ2-2; clone_size: once; d_call: TRBD1; cdr3_nt: TGTGCCAGCAGCCCGGCCCCGGGACAGGGTAGACCCGGGGAGCTGTTTTTT; cdr3_aa: CASSPAPGQGRPGELFF
v_call: TRBV15; j_call: TRBJ1-1; clone_size: -; d_call: -; cdr3_nt: TGTGCCACCAGTATACAGGGTCTGAACACTGAAGCTTTCTTT; cdr3_aa: CATSIQGLNTEAFF
v_call: TRBV7-9; j_call: TRBJ1-2; clone_size: -; d_call: -; cdr3_nt: TGTGCCAGCAGCTTAGGCATGGGTGGCTACACCTTC; cdr3_aa: CASSLGMGGYTF
v_call: TRBV5-4; j_call: TRBJ2-1; clone_size: -; d_call: -; cdr3_nt: TGTGCCAGCAGCTTCCCAAGTCGGGAGTTTTATGAGCAGTTCTTC; cdr3_aa: CASSFPSREFYEQFF
v_call: TRBV5-8; j_call: TRBJ1-2; clone_size: -; d_call: -; cdr3_nt: TGTGCCAGCAGCTTGGAGAGGGGGTTCGACTATGGCTACACCTTC; cdr3_aa: CASSLERGFDYGYTF
v_call: TRBV7-9; j_call: TRBJ2-1; clone_size: -; d_call: TRBD2; cdr3_nt: TGTGCCAGCAGCTTAGCGCCGGCTAGCGGGGGTCATGAGCAGTTCTTC; cdr3_aa: CASSLAPASGGHEQFF
v_call: TRBV18; j_call: TRBJ1-5; clone_size: -; d_call: -; cdr3_nt: TGTGCCAGCTCAGCGGGATGGGGCAATCAGCCCCAGCATTTT; cdr3_aa: CASSAGWGNQPQHF
v_call: TRBV12-2; j_call: TRBJ1-5; clone_size: -; d_call: -; cdr3_nt: TGTGCAAGTCGCTTAGTTCTGGGAGGCAATCAGCCCCAGCATTTT; cdr3_aa: CASRLVLGGNQPQHF
v_call: TRBV2; j_call: TRBJ2-2; clone_size: -; d_call: TRBD2; cdr3_nt: TGTGCCAGCAATGGGCTAGCGGAGAGCACCGGGGAGCTGTTTTTT; cdr3_aa: CASNGLAESTGELFF
v_call: TRBV28; j_call: TRBJ2-1; clone_size: -; d_call: TRBD2; cdr3_nt: TGTGCCAGCATGACTAGCGGGAGGAATGAGCAGTTCTTC; cdr3_aa: CASMTSGRNEQFF
v_call: TRBV2; j_call: TRBJ2-7; clone_size: -; d_call: -; cdr3_nt: TGTGCCAGCAGTCGGAACAGGGCCGGATCCGAGCAGTACTTC; cdr3_aa: CASSRNRAGSEQYF
v_call: TRBV6-5; j_call: TRBJ1-1; clone_size: -; d_call: -; cdr3_nt: TGTGCCAGCAGTTACTTCGGTAGGACTGAAGCTTTCTTT; cdr3_aa: CASSYFGRTEAFF
v_call: TRBV3-1/TRBV3-2; j_call: TRBJ1-2; clone_size: -; d_call: TRBD1; cdr3_nt: TGTGCCAGCACCGACAGGGCCGATAACTATGGCTACACCTTC; cdr3_aa: CASTDRADNYGYTF
v_call: TRBV28; j_call: TRBJ1-2; clone_size: -; d_call: TRBD1; cdr3_nt: TGTGCCAGCAGTTCACGGGACAGGGTCTGGCGTGGCTACACCTTC; cdr3_aa: CASSSRDRVWRGYTF
v_call: TRBV5-1; j_call: TRBJ2-5; clone_size: -; d_call: TRBD1; cdr3_nt: TGCGCCAGCAGCTTACAGGGGGTTCAAGAGACCCAGTACTTC; cdr3_aa: CASSLQGVQETQYF
v_call: TRBV5-1; j_call: TRBJ1-1; clone_size: -; d_call: TRBD1; cdr3_nt: TGCGCCAGCAGCTCCAGGACAGGGATCGCCATGAACACTGAAGCTTTCTTT; cdr3_aa: CASSSRTGIAMNTEAFF
v_call: TRBV4-1; j_call: TRBJ2-7; clone_size: once; d_call: TRBD1; cdr3_nt: TGCGCCAGCAGCCAGACAGGGGGCTCCGCCTTGGGTTACTACGAGCAGTACTTC; cdr3_aa: CASSQTGGSALGYYEQYF
v_call: TRBV18; j_call: TRBJ1-5; clone_size: -; d_call: TRBD1; cdr3_nt: TGTGCCAGCTCAAGTCAGACGAGGGGGCACAATCAGCCCCAGCATTTT; cdr3_aa: CASSSQTRGHNQPQHF
v_call: TRBV3-1/TRBV3-2; j_call: TRBJ1-6; clone_size: -; d_call: -; cdr3_nt: TGTGCCAGCAGCGACGTTTTCATACATCATAATTCACCCCTCCACTTT; cdr3_aa: CASSDVFIHHNSPLHF
v_call: TRBV7-7; j_call: TRBJ2-1; clone_size: -; d_call: -; cdr3_nt: TGTGCTAGCAGCTTAGCGGTGGGGGTAATTGGGACCAATGAGCAGTTCTTC; cdr3_aa: CASSLAVGVIGTNEQFF
v_call: TRBV11-2; j_call: TRBJ2-1; clone_size: -; d_call: -; cdr3_nt: TGTGCCAGCAGCTTAGCAGACAATGAGCAGTTCTTC; cdr3_aa: CASSLADNEQFF
v_call: TRBV14; j_call: TRBJ2-5; clone_size: -; d_call: TRBD2; cdr3_nt: TGTGCCAGCAGCCAAGGCGGGAGCTTCCTCGAGACCCAGTACTTC; cdr3_aa: CASSQGGSFLETQYF
v_call: TRBV13; j_call: TRBJ2-1; clone_size: -; d_call: TRBD2; cdr3_nt: TGTGCCAGCAGCTTCCCTGCCCCGGGGCTGGGAGGGGCCTACAATGAGCAGTTCTTC; cdr3_aa: CASSFPAPGLGGAYNEQFF
v_call: TRBV29-1; j_call: TRBJ1-5; clone_size: -; d_call: TRBD1; cdr3_nt: TGCAGCGTTGGGACAGGGGATCAGCCCCAGCATTTT; cdr3_aa: CSVGTGDQPQHF
v_call: TRBV5-1; j_call: TRBJ2-3; clone_size: -; d_call: -; cdr3_nt: TGCGCCAGCAGCTTGTCTGGCACAGGGAGCACAGATACGCAGTATTTT; cdr3_aa: CASSLSGTGSTDTQYF
v_call: TRBV27; j_call: TRBJ1-2; clone_size: -; d_call: TRBD1; cdr3_nt: TGTGCCAGCAGTTTAAAGACAGGGAGGGGGAATGGCTACACCTTC; cdr3_aa: CASSLKTGRGNGYTF
v_call: TRBV5-4; j_call: TRBJ2-3; clone_size: few; d_call: TRBD2; cdr3_nt: TGTGCCAGCACCCCGGAATGGGCGGGGGTAGATACGCAGTATTTT; cdr3_aa: CASTPEWAGVDTQYF
v_call: TRBV19; j_call: TRBJ1-1; clone_size: -; d_call: -; cdr3_nt: TGTGCCAGTAGAACATCCCACCCCCACACTGAAGCTTTCTTT; cdr3_aa: CASRTSHPHTEAFF
v_call: TRBV28; j_call: TRBJ1-5; clone_size: -; d_call: -; cdr3_nt: TGTGCCAGCAGCCGGAGGACGAATCCTAATCAGCCCCAGCATTTT; cdr3_aa: CASSRRTNPNQPQHF
v_call: TRBV18; j_call: TRBJ2-5; clone_size: -; d_call: -; cdr3_nt: TGTGCCAGCTCACCACCGTATGGAGGGAAGGAGACCCAGTACTTC; cdr3_aa: CASSPPYGGKETQYF
v_call: TRBV15; j_call: TRBJ2-7; clone_size: -; d_call: TRBD2; cdr3_nt: TGTGCCACCAGCAGAGCTAAGGCTAGCGGGAGTTTCTACGAGCAGTACTTC; cdr3_aa: CATSRAKASGSFYEQYF
v_call: TRBV4-1; j_call: TRBJ2-3; clone_size: -; d_call: -; cdr3_nt: TGCGCCAGCAGCCAAATTACGGGGACAGATACGCAGTATTTT; cdr3_aa: CASSQITGTDTQYF
v_call: TRBV3-1/TRBV3-2; j_call: TRBJ2-1; clone_size: -; d_call: TRBD2; cdr3_nt: TGTGCCAGCAGCCATGAAGCGGGGGGGCCGTTCTTC; cdr3_aa: CASSHEAGGPFF
v_call: TRBV6-5; j_call: TRBJ1-1; clone_size: -; d_call: TRBD1; cdr3_nt: TGTGCCAGCAGTTACTCTGGACAGGGGAACACTGAAGCTTTCTTT; cdr3_aa: CASSYSGQGNTEAFF
v_call: TRBV18; j_call: TRBJ1-3; clone_size: -; d_call: -; cdr3_nt: TGTGCCAGCTCACCGCTGGACTCTGGAAACACCATATATTTT; cdr3_aa: CASSPLDSGNTIYF
v_call: TRBV3-1/TRBV3-2; j_call: TRBJ1-5; clone_size: medium-sized; d_call: -; cdr3_nt: TGTGCCAGCAGCCAAGGCGGAGCCTTCAATCAGCCCCAGCATTTT; cdr3_aa: CASSQGGAFNQPQHF
v_call: TRBV3-1/TRBV3-2; j_call: TRBJ1-5; clone_size: -; d_call: TRBD1; cdr3_nt: TGTGCCAGCAGCCAGAAACCGGGACAGGGTATTCAGCCCCAGCATTTT; cdr3_aa: CASSQKPGQGIQPQHF
v_call: TRBV14; j_call: TRBJ1-4; clone_size: once; d_call: -; cdr3_nt: TGTGCCAGCAGCCGACTTTTGGGTAAACTGTTTTTT; cdr3_aa: CASSRLLGKLFF
v_call: TRBV28; j_call: TRBJ1-1; clone_size: -; d_call: -; cdr3_nt: TGTGCCAGCAGTTCTGGGCCGAACACTGAAGCTTTCTTT; cdr3_aa: CASSSGPNTEAFF
v_call: TRBV4-1; j_call: TRBJ2-5; clone_size: -; d_call: -; cdr3_nt: TGCGCCAGCAGCCCCTCCTCTACGGGTCGAGGGGAGACCCAGTACTTC; cdr3_aa: CASSPSSTGRGETQYF
v_call: TRBV28; j_call: TRBJ1-6; clone_size: -; d_call: -; cdr3_nt: TGTGCCAGCAGTTTATACGGCTCACCCCTCCACTTT; cdr3_aa: CASSLYGSPLHF
v_call: TRBV28; j_call: TRBJ2-7; clone_size: -; d_call: -; cdr3_nt: TGTGCCAGCAGTCGACTAAGGTACGAGCAGTACTTC; cdr3_aa: CASSRLRYEQYF
v_call: TRBV5-1; j_call: TRBJ2-1; clone_size: -; d_call: -; cdr3_nt: TGCGCCTCCCGTGGACGGATCAATGAGCAGTTCTTC; cdr3_aa: CASRGRINEQFF
v_call: TRBV2; j_call: TRBJ2-2; clone_size: -; d_call: -; cdr3_nt: TGTGCCATCCCCGACCCAACAGGGCAGGGTAGTTGGACCGGGGAGCTGTTTTTT; cdr3_aa: CAIPDPTGQGSWTGELFF
v_call: TRBV27; j_call: TRBJ1-6; clone_size: once; d_call: -; cdr3_nt: TGTGCCAGCAGCTCCCCTAGGGGAAATAATTCACCCCTCCACTTT; cdr3_aa: CASSSPRGNNSPLHF
v_call: TRBV10-3; j_call: TRBJ2-7; clone_size: once; d_call: TRBD1; cdr3_nt: TGTGCCAGCGAAGACAGGGGGGGCCAATACGAGCAGTACTTC; cdr3_aa: CASEDRGGQYEQYF
v_call: TRBV7-9; j_call: TRBJ2-2; clone_size: -; d_call: TRBD1; cdr3_nt: TGTGCCAGCAGCTTCCGGGACAGGGTGGCCACCGGGGAGCTGTTTTTT; cdr3_aa: CASSFRDRVATGELFF